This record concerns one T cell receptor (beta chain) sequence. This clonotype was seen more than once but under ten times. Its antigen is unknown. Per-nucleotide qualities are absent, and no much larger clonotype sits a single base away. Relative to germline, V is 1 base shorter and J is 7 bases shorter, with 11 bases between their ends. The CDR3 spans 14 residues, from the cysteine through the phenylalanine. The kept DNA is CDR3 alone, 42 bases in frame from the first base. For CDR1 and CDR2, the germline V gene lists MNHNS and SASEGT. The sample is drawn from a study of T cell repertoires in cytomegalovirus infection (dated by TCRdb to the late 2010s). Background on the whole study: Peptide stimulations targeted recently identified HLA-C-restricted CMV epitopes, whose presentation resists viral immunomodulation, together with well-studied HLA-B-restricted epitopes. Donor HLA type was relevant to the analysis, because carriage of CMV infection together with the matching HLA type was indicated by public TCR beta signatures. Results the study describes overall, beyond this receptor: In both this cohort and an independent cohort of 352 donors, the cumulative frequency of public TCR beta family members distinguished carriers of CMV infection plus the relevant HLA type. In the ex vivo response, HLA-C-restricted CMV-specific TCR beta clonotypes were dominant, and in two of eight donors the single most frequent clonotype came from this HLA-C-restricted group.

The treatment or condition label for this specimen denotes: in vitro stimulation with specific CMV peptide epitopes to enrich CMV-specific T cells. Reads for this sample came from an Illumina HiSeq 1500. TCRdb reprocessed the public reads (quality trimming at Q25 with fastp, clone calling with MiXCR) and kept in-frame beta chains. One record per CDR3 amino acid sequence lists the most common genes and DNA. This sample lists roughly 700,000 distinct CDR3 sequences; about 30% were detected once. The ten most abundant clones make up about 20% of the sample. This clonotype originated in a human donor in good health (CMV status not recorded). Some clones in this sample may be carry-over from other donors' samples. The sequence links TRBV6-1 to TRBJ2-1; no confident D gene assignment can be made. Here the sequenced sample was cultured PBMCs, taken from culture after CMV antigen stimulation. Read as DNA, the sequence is TGTGCCAGCAGTGAAGGGTTGAGACGGAATGAGCAGTTCTTC. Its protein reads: CASSEGLRRNEQFF.